The 16 T cell receptor beta chains below come from one sample, sequenced in a study of blood T cell repertoires in COVID-19. This table comes from immunoSEQ multiplex PCR, and its TCRdb copy is limited to in-frame clones, with some not included. Among 350,000 to 400,000 clones listed, approximately 87% were seen once. The sequenced material came from PBMCs or T cells enriched from blood (not recorded which). These receptors were obtained from a woman aged 25 to 39 with acute COVID-19.

The chain has TRBV3-1 (or the pseudogene TRBV3-2) and TRBJ2-3; D not resolved. The CDR3 is 16 residues long. Germline CDR1 and CDR2: LGHDT and YNNKEL (reference sequence). Trimming shortened V by 9 bases and J by 2 bases, and 21 bases separated the two germline ends. CDR3 in DNA: TGTGCCAGTCAATCTCTGGTACCAAACTTCACAGATACGCAGTATTTT. Amino acids: CASQSLVPNFTDTQYF.

The chain carries TRBV24-1 and TRBJ1-2; D perhaps matches TRBD1 (6 bases). V shed 4 bases and J shed 9 bases, with 14 bases lying between them. Germline CDR1 and CDR2: KGHDR and SFDVKD. The CDR3 contains 13 residues. CDR3 nucleotides: TGTGCCACCAGTGAGCAGGGGAATTTGCGCTACACCTTC. It is translated as CATSEQGNLRYTF.

Details on this clone: Other nucleotide sequences in the sample specify the same CDR3. The CDR3 DNA sequence: TGTGCCAGCAGCCTAGGACAGGGCCCTCAGCCCCAGCATTTT. Translated: CASSLGQGPQPQHF. The chain joins TRBV5-5 to TRBJ1-5; 8 bases are a match to TRBD1. Germline V CDR1 and CDR2: SGHKS, YYEKEE (reference sequence). The CDR3 is 14 amino acids. V lost 4 bases to trimming and J lost 6 bases; unmatched junction nucleotides: 6.

V and J are TRBV7-3 and TRBJ1-5; D gene uncertain. The ends were cut back, 6 bases at V and 3 bases at J, with 9 bases in the middle. The CDR3 is made up of 13 amino acids. The germline gives CDR1 SGHTA, CDR2 FQGTGA. For the CDR3, the DNA is TGTGCCAGCAGTCCGGGGTTCAATCAGCCCCAGCATTTT. This encodes CASSPGFNQPQHF. Looking up the rest from reference TRBV7-3 and TRBJ1-5 gives the full variable domain: GAGVSQTPSNKVTEKGKYVELRCDPISGHTALYWYRQSLGQGPEFLIYFQGTGAADDSGLPNDRFFAVRPEGSVSTLKIQRTERGDSAVYLCASSPGFNQPQHFGDGTRLSIL.

J is TRBJ2-7 and V is TRBV19; 9 bases fit TRBD1. This CDR3 has 15 residues. The germline V gene has CDR1 LNHDA and CDR2 SQIVND (reference sequence). J gave up 2 bases and V 2 bases, and 4 bases lay outside the gene matches. The CDR3 loop reads CASSITGGMTYEQYF. In nucleotides, the CDR3 is TGTGCCAGTAGTATAACAGGGGGCATGACCTACGAGCAGTACTTC. The entire variable domain, with the rest obtained from reference TRBV19 and TRBJ2-7, is as follows: DGGITQSPKYLFRKEGQNVTLSCEQNLNHDAMYWYRQDPGQGLRLIYYSQIVNDFQKGDIAEGYSVSREKKESFPLTVTSAQKNPTAFYLCASSITGGMTYEQYFGPGTRLTVT.

The chain carries TRBV7-2 and TRBJ2-2; possibly TRBD2 for D (5 bases). The CDR3 length is 15 residues. Germline lookup yields CDR1 SGHTA and CDR2 FQGNSA. V lost 1 base and J lost 7, with 13 bases in between. The CDR3 reads CASSLGGSGRGELFF. The CDR3 bases are TGTGCCAGCAGCTTAGGTGGAAGCGGACGCGGGGAGCTGTTTTTT.

J is TRBJ1-4 and V is TRBV4-3; D is possibly TRBD1 (5 bases). The V end was cut by 1 base, the J end by 5 bases, with 14 bases between. The CDR3 has 16 residues. Germline CDR1 and CDR2: LGHNA and YSLEER. CDR3 in amino acids: CASSQVGGTLNEKLFF. The CDR3 bases are TGCGCCAGCAGCCAAGTGGGGGGAACTTTAAATGAAAAACTGTTTTTT.

This rearrangement joins TRBV5-1 to TRBJ2-1, with D tentatively TRBD2 (5 bases). There are 15 residues in the CDR3. The V and J ends lost 1 base and 1 base respectively, with 9 bases between them. Germline V gene lookup returns CDR1 SGHRS and CDR2 YFSETQ. The CDR3 sequence: CASSLLPGSYNEQFF. For the CDR3, the DNA is TGCGCCAGCAGCTTGTTACCGGGGTCCTACAATGAGCAGTTCTTC. Full variable domain (rest looked up from reference TRBV5-1 and TRBJ2-1): KAGVTQTPRYLIKTRGQQVTLSCSPISGHRSVSWYQQTPGQGLQFLFEYFSETQRNKGNFPGRFSGRQFSNSRSEMNVSTLELGDSALYLCASSLLPGSYNEQFFGPGTRLTVL.

This chain uses TRBV4-3 with TRBJ2-1, with D maybe TRBD2 (6 bases). The length of the CDR3 is 15 residues. Germline loops: CDR1 LGHNA, CDR2 YSLEER. V was pared by 4 bases and J by 6 bases, with 16 bases between. The CDR3 is CASSLILRGGNEQFF. CDR3 nucleotide sequence: TGCGCCAGCAGCCTGATCCTGCGGGGCGGCAATGAGCAGTTCTTC.

The rearrangement joins TRBV6-4 to TRBJ1-2; D is uncertain. The CDR3 runs 13 residues. Germline CDR1 MRHNA, CDR2 SNTAGT. V lost 5 bases, J lost 0 bases, and 7 bases lay in between. CDR3 loop: CASSSVANYGYTF. Here the CDR3 DNA reads TGTGCCAGCAGTTCAGTCGCTAACTATGGCTACACCTTC.

The chain uses TRBV6-2 or TRBV6-3 and TRBJ2-7, with D tentatively TRBD1 (7 bases). CDR3 size: 14 residues. V lost 0 bases, J lost 7 bases, and 13 bases lay in between. Germline CDR1 MNHEY, CDR2 SVGEGT. This CDR3 is CASSYSKGAGEQYF. For the CDR3, the DNA is TGTGCCAGCAGTTACTCGAAGGGGGCGGGGGAGCAGTACTTC.

This clone has a single count. The V call is TRBV19, the J call TRBJ1-1, with TRBD1 identical over 7 bases. The CDR3 loop spans 13 amino acids. Germline values: CDR1 LNHDA, CDR2 SQIVND (reference sequence). V shed 3 bases, J shed 4 bases, and the junction held 2 bases outside the gene matches. CDR3 in amino acids: CASSIQGVTEAFF. The CDR3 bases are TGTGCCAGTAGTATCCAGGGGGTCACTGAAGCTTTCTTT.

This clone turned up a few times. This chain connects TRBV19 to TRBJ1-3; TRBD1 agrees at 9 bases. The CDR3 length is 16 residues. J lost 4 bases, V lost 9 bases, and 13 bases had no gene match. Germline V gives CDR1 LNHDA, CDR2 SQIVND (reference sequence). CDR3 region: CASHPRDRAAGNTIYF. The CDR3 DNA is TGTGCCAGCCACCCCCGGGACAGGGCAGCCGGAAACACCATATATTTT.

V usage is TRBV9 and J usage is TRBJ1-6, with TRBD1 identical over 7 bases. This CDR3 is 12 amino acids long. From germline, CDR1 is SGDLS and CDR2 YYNGEE. V dropped 3 bases and J dropped 17; count of bases not matched to a gene: 8. CDR3 protein: CASSASRGPIHF. The CDR3 DNA reads as TGTGCCAGCAGCGCGTCGAGGGGGCCTATCCACTTT.

The chain uses TRBV13 and TRBJ2-2, with TRBD1 matching over 7 bases. This CDR3 contains 14 residues. Germline V gene data show CDR1 as PRHDT and CDR2 as FYEKMQ (reference sequence). The V and J ends lost 5 bases and 7 bases, in that order; junction bases with no gene match: 7. Written as DNA, the CDR3 is TGTGCCAGCAGCCAAGAGACAGGGATCGGGGAGCTGTTTTTT. Translating gives CASSQETGIGELFF. The whole variable domain, remainder taken from reference TRBV13 and TRBJ2-2, is AAGVIQSPRHLIKEKRETATLKCYPIPRHDTVYWYQQGPGQDPQFLISFYEKMQSDKGSIPDRFSAQQFSDYHSELNMSSLELGDSALYFCASSQETGIGELFFGEGSRLTVL.

This chain connects TRBV28 to TRBJ2-7; D might be TRBD1 (6 bases). With 5 bases removed from V and 2 bases from J, the gap between germline ends came to 16 bases. In germline, CDR1 is MDHEN, CDR2 SYDVKM. The CDR3 runs to 15 residues. This chain's CDR3 is CASSGTVDRTYEQYF. CDR3 DNA: TGTGCCAGCAGTGGAACCGTAGACAGGACCTACGAGCAGTACTTC.